This TCR beta chain was sequenced during a study of blood T cell repertoires in COVID-19. Study context: T cells, B-cell-depleted T cells, or PBMCs supplied cDNA or gDNA.

This CDR3 is 16 amino acids long. Trimming cost V 2 bases and J 4 bases; bases outside gene matches: 9. Germline loops: CDR1 SGHNT, CDR2 YYREEE (reference sequence). Original processing notes: Reference gene primers were amplified, and this amplification served to estimate nucleated cell counts. Assay used: immunoSEQ multiplex PCR; TCRdb lists only in-frame clones, some missing. For V, J and clone size, that table is used; D and trimming come from the DNA. The sample carries approximately 100,000 clones, 92% recorded once. The specimen was peripheral blood. The chain recombines TRBV5-4 with TRBJ2-7; 10 bases are shared with TRBD2. This TCR was recovered from a man aged 65 to 79 with acute or convalescent COVID-19. CDR3 in amino acids: CASSFRSPSGSYEQYF. For the CDR3, the DNA is TGTGCCAGCAGCTTTCGATCCCCTAGCGGGAGTTACGAGCAGTACTTC.